Listed here are 16 T cell receptor beta chains from one sample, sequenced in a study of blood T cell repertoires in COVID-19. Sequencing used immunoSEQ multiplex PCR; TCRdb keeps in-frame clones, though not all of them. The sample has roughly 240,000 clones, roughly 85% seen once. The sequenced sample consisted of PBMCs or T cells enriched from blood (not recorded which). Receptors were obtained from a woman in her fifties or sixties with acute COVID-19.

The sample holds one count of this clone. The CDR3 nucleotides are TGTGCCAGCAGGGGGCCCACTGAAGCTTTCTTT. Translated, it gives CASRGPTEAFF. The chain combines TRBV6-5 with TRBJ1-1; a possible D gene is TRBD1 (5 bases). Trimming shortened V by 6 bases and J by 4 bases, and 6 bases separated the two germline ends. Germline V gene lookup returns CDR1 MNHEY and CDR2 SVGAGI. The length of the CDR3 is 11 residues.

This clone was detected once. This sequence joins TRBV5-1 and TRBJ1-4; 11 positions match TRBD1. Germline V gene sequence: CDR1 SGHRS, CDR2 YFSETQ. The length of the CDR3 is 15 residues. J gave up 7 bases and V 0 bases, and 2 bases lay outside the gene matches. The CDR3 region has the DNA TGCGCCAGCAGCTTGGAAGGGACAGGGGGTGAAAAACTGTTTTTT. This translates into CASSLEGTGGEKLFF.

Here the CDR3 DNA reads TGTGCCAGCAGCGTAGGGCAGGGGACCTGGGACACTGAAGCTTTCTTT. Translated: CASSVGQGTWDTEAFF. The gene calls are TRBV9 and TRBJ1-1, with D tentatively TRBD1 (6 bases). V shed 0 bases and J shed 3 bases, with 15 bases lying between them. The length of the CDR3 is 16 residues. Germline CDR1 SGDLS, CDR2 YYNGEE.

V usage is TRBV30 and J usage is TRBJ2-7, with D perhaps TRBD1 (5 bases). Germline V lookup: CDR1 GTSNPN, CDR2 SVGIG (reference sequence). V lost 2 bases to trimming and J lost 5 bases, with 13 bases between them. The CDR3 loop spans 13 amino acids. The CDR3: CAWSLRQNHEQYF. The DNA for the CDR3 is TGTGCCTGGAGTTTAAGACAGAATCACGAGCAGTACTTC.

J is TRBJ1-2 and V is TRBV4-3, with a possible D match to TRBD1 (6 bases). Germline CDR1 reads LGHNA; CDR2 reads YSLEER. Trimming cost V 3 bases and J 6 bases, with 17 bases left between them. The CDR3 runs to 15 residues. The CDR3 DNA follows: TGCGCCAGCAGCCAGTTCATAGGACAGACTCATGGCTACACCTTC. Its protein is CASSQFIGQTHGYTF.

V is TRBV3-1 (or the pseudogene TRBV3-2) and J is TRBJ1-1; TRBD1 might be the D (5 bases). Trimming removed 7 bases from V and 2 bases from J, with 11 bases in between. The CDR3 is made up of 13 amino acids. Per germline, CDR1 LGHDT and CDR2 YNNKEL (reference sequence). CDR3 coding DNA: TGTGCCAGCACCCTGACAGTAAACACTGAAGCTTTCTTT. It yields the protein CASTLTVNTEAFF.

The chain joins TRBV12-3 or TRBV12-4 to TRBJ1-5, with D possibly matching TRBD1 (5 bases). The ends were cut back, 6 bases at V and 3 bases at J, with 9 bases in the middle. This CDR3 has 13 amino acids. In nucleotides, the CDR3 is TGTGCCAGCAGAGACAGAGCCAATCAGCCCCAGCATTTT. Encoded protein: CASRDRANQPQHF.

This chain joins TRBV7-9 and TRBJ1-2, with D unresolved. The CDR3 consists of 15 residues. Trimming stripped 4 bases from V and 1 base from J, with 13 bases between. CDR1 and CDR2 (germline): SEHNR, FQNEAQ (reference sequence). CDR3 sequence (DNA): TGTGCCAGCAGCTCCCTACCTACAGTTAACTATGGCTACACCTTC. This gives the protein CASSSLPTVNYGYTF. Full variable domain (rest looked up from reference TRBV7-9 and TRBJ1-2): DTGVSQNPRHKITKRGQNVTFRCDPISEHNRLYWYRQTLGQGPEFLTYFQNEAQLEKSRLLSDRFSAERPKGSFSTLEIQRTEQGDSAMYLCASSSLPTVNYGYTFGSGTRLTVV.

The chain employs TRBV2 and TRBJ1-1; possibly TRBD1 for D (6 bases). This CDR3 is 11 amino acids long. The germline V and J ends were trimmed by 8 bases and 10 bases, with 14 bases remaining between them. CDR1 is SNHLY, CDR2 FYNNEI, per germline. The CDR3 here is CASEGGGRAFF. The DNA for the CDR3 is TGTGCCAGCGAGGGAGGGGGAAGAGCTTTCTTT. The whole variable domain, remainder taken from reference TRBV2 and TRBJ1-1, is EPEVTQTPSHQVTQMGQEVILRCVPISNHLYFYWYRQILGQKVEFLVSFYNNEISEKSEIFDDQFSVERPDGSNFTLKIRSTKLEDSAMYFCASEGGGRAFFGQGTRLTVV.

V is TRBV10-3 and J is TRBJ2-3, with 7 positions matching TRBD2. The length of the CDR3 is 14 residues. The V and J ends lost 11 bases and 2 bases, in that order; junction bases with no gene match: 10. CDR1 is ENHRY and CDR2 is SYGVKD in the germline V gene. CDR3 in amino acids: CAAAQSGVTDTQYF. DNA of the CDR3: TGTGCCGCTGCCCAAAGCGGGGTCACAGATACGCAGTATTTT.

The chain couples TRBV28 to TRBJ2-1, with 7 bases aligning to TRBD2. The CDR3 loop spans 14 amino acids. CDR1 MDHEN and CDR2 SYDVKM come from the germline V gene. The trim removed 7 bases at V and 10 bases at J, leaving 13 bases unmatched. DNA for the CDR3: TGTGCCAGCATTGGGGGGGGACTACCCCAGGAGCAGTTCTTC. Translated: CASIGGGLPQEQFF. Full variable domain (outside the CDR3, taken from reference TRBV28 and TRBJ2-1): DVKVTQSSRYLVKRTGEKVFLECVQDMDHENMFWYRQDPGLGLRLIYFSYDVKMKEKGDIPEGYSVSREKKERFSLILESASTNQTSMYLCASIGGGLPQEQFFGPGTRLTVL.

The chain recombines TRBV5-4 with TRBJ2-7; D uncertain. Germline CDR1 and CDR2: SGHNT and YYREEE (reference sequence). This CDR3 contains 13 residues. V lost 0 bases, J lost 2 bases, and 6 bases lay in between. The CDR3, as DNA: TGTGCCAGCAGCTTGGATACGGCCTACGAGCAGTACTTC. This sequence encodes CASSLDTAYEQYF. The complete variable domain, with remaining parts taken from reference TRBV5-4 and TRBJ2-7, reads ETGVTQSPTHLIKTRGQQVTLRCSSQSGHNTVSWYQQALGQGPQFIFQYYREEENGRGNFPPRFSGLQFPNYSSELNVNALELDDSALYLCASSLDTAYEQYFGPGTRLTVT.

The chain carries TRBV29-1 and TRBJ1-1; tentative D call: TRBD1 (5 bases). The length of the CDR3 is 13 residues. With 0 bases removed from V and 4 bases from J, the gap between germline ends came to 9 bases. Germline-derived CDR1 and CDR2 are SQVTM and ANQGSEA. The CDR3 protein is CSVEDNRITEAFF. The CDR3 bases are TGCAGCGTTGAAGATAACAGGATCACTGAAGCTTTCTTT. The full variable domain, in which reference TRBV29-1 and TRBJ1-1 provide the parts outside the CDR3, is SAVISQKPSRDICQRGTSLTIQCQVDSQVTMMFWYRQQPGQSLTLIATANQGSEATYESGFVIDKFPISRPNLTFSTLTVSNMSPEDSSIYLCSVEDNRITEAFFGQGTRLTVV.

The rearrangement uses TRBV11-1 and TRBJ2-7; D might be TRBD2 (6 bases). V was cut by 3 bases and J by 0 bases, with 12 bases left in between. Germline V gene data show CDR1 as SGHAT and CDR2 as FQDESV (reference sequence). The CDR3 has 15 amino acids. In DNA form, the CDR3 reads TGTGCCAGCAGCTTTGCCGGGACTTACTCCTACGAGCAGTACTTC. This codes for CASSFAGTYSYEQYF.

J is TRBJ1-5 and V is TRBV19; D unresolved. Trimming shortened V by 5 bases and J by 5 bases, and 10 bases separated the two germline ends. The V gene's germline CDR1 is LNHDA and CDR2 SQIVND (reference sequence). CDR3 length: 13 residues. In nucleotides, the CDR3 is TGTGCCAGTAGTGATCAGCGAGATCAGCCCCAGCATTTT. It encodes CASSDQRDQPQHF.

This sequence joins TRBV5-1 and TRBJ2-3, with 9 bases fitting TRBD2. Trimming at V came to 5 bases and at J to 2 bases, leaving 6 bases not matched to a gene. This CDR3 has 15 residues. CDR1 is SGHRS, CDR2 YFSETQ, per germline. The CDR3 DNA follows: TGCGCCAGCAGAGTGACTAGCGGCCCCACAGATACGCAGTATTTT. Translated: CASRVTSGPTDTQYF.